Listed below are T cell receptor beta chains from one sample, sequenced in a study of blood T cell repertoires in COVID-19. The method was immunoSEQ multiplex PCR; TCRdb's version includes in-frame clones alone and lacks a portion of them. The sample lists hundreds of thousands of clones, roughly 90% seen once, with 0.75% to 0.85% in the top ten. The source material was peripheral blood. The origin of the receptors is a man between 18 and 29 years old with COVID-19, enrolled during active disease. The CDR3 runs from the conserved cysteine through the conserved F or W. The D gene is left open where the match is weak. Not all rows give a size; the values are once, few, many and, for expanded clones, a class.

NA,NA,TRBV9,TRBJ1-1,CASSVVAGLNTEAFF,TGTGCCAGCAGCGTAGTCGCAGGTTTGAACACTGAAGCTTTCTTT
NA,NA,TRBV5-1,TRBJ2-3,CASSLGAGTDTQYF,TGCGCCAGCAGCTTGGGAGCGGGCACAGATACGCAGTATTTT
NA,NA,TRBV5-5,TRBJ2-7,CASSLGSRVETYEQYF,TGTGCCAGCAGCTTGGGGTCCAGGGTGGAGACCTACGAGCAGTACTTC
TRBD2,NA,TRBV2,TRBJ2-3,CASSPGTSETTDTQYF,TGTGCCAGCAGCCCCGGGACTAGCGAAACCACAGATACGCAGTATTTT
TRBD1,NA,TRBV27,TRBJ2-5,CASSPWTGSVETQYF,TGTGCCAGCAGTCCCTGGACAGGGAGCGTCGAGACCCAGTACTTC
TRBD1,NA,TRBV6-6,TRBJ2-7,CASRGQVAYEQYF,TGTGCCAGCAGGGGACAGGTCGCCTACGAGCAGTACTTC
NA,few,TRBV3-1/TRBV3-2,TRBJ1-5,CASSQGARTPQHF,TGTGCCAGCAGCCAAGGGGCACGCACGCCCCAGCATTTT
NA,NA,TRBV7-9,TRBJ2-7,CASSPTEYEQYF,TGTGCCAGCAGCCCGACAGAGTACGAGCAGTACTTC
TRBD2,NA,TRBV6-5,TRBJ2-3,CASSPPTAGYDTQYF,TGTGCCAGCAGTCCTCCGACAGCGGGGTATGATACGCAGTATTTT
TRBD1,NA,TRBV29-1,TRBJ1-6,CSVLTGAFDSPLHF,TGCAGCGTTCTGACAGGGGCCTTCGATTCACCCCTCCACTTT
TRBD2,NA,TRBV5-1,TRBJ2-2,CASSWESSGASGELFF,TGCGCCAGCAGCTGGGAAAGTAGCGGGGCATCCGGGGAGCTGTTTTTT
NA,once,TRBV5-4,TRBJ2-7,CASSPVGAYEQYF,TGTGCCAGCAGCCCTGTCGGAGCCTACGAGCAGTACTTC
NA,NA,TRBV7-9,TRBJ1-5,CASSLEGGNQPQHF,TGTGCCAGCAGCTTAGAGGGGGGCAATCAGCCCCAGCATTTT
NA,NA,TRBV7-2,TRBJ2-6,CASSFWPDTGANVLTF,TGTGCCAGCAGCTTTTGGCCGGACACTGGGGCCAACGTCCTGACTTTC
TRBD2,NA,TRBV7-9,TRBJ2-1,CASSRFLAGASREQFF,TGTGCCAGCAGCCGATTCCTAGCGGGGGCCTCCAGAGAGCAGTTCTTC
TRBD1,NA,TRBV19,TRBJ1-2,CASSRDRPYGYTF,TGTGCCAGTAGCAGGGACAGACCATATGGCTACACCTTC
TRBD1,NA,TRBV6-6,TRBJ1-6,CASSYSTGGNSPLHF,TGTGCCAGCAGTTACTCGACAGGGGGAAACTCACCCCTCCACTTT
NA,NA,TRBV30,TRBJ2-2,CAWAAWGPTGELFF,TGTGCCTGGGCCGCATGGGGGCCCACCGGGGAGCTGTTTTTT
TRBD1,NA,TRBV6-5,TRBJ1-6,CASSFGQGAGDSPLHF,TGTGCCAGCAGTTTCGGACAGGGGGCCGGGGATTCACCCCTCCACTTT
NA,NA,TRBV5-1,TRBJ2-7,CASKSGQNSYEQYF,TGCGCCAGCAAGTCTGGACAGAATTCCTACGAGCAGTACTTC
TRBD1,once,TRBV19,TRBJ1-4,CASSRTGMNEKLFF,TGTGCCAGTAGCCGGACAGGGATGAATGAAAAACTGTTTTTT
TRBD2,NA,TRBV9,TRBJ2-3,CASSVGLAGGDTQYF,TGTGCCAGCAGCGTAGGCCTAGCGGGTGGGGATACGCAGTATTTT
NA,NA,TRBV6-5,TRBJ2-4,CASGLSKNIQYF,TGTGCCAGCGGACTATCCAAAAACATTCAGTACTTC
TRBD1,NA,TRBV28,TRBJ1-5,CASSRDRVNQPQHF,TGTGCCAGCAGTCGAGACAGGGTCAATCAGCCCCAGCATTTT
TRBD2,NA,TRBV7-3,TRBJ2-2,CASSLHSGGNTGELFF,TGTGCCAGCAGCTTACACTCGGGGGGAAACACCGGGGAGCTGTTTTTT
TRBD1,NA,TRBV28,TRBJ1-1,CASSPPGTGFTEAFF,TGTGCCAGCAGTCCACCCGGGACAGGGTTCACTGAAGCTTTCTTT
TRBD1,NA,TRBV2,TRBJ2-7,CASWTGSYEQYF,TGTGCGAGCTGGACAGGGAGCTACGAGCAGTACTTC
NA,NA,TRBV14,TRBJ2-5,CASSRPGETQYF,TGTGCCAGCAGCCGGCCAGGAGAGACCCAGTACTTC
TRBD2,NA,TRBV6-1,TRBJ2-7,CASSEAGTRAYEQYF,TGTGCCAGCAGTGAAGCCGGGACTAGAGCCTACGAGCAGTACTTC
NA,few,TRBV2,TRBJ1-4,CASRADRTTNEKLFF,TGTGCCAGCAGGGCCGACAGAACAACTAATGAAAAACTGTTTTTT
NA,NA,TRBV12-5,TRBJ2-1,CASGFSSLVHNEQFF,TGTGCTAGTGGTTTCTCCTCACTAGTCCACAATGAGCAGTTCTTC
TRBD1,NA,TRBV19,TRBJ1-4,CASSSDRFATNEKLFF,TGTGCCAGTAGCTCGGACAGGTTTGCAACTAATGAAAAACTGTTTTTT
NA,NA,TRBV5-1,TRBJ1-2,CASTETGELDGYTF,TGCGCCAGCACCGAAACGGGGGAACTTGATGGCTACACCTTC
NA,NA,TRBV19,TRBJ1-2,CATKDQGYYGYTF,TGTGCCACTAAGGATCAGGGGTACTATGGCTACACCTTC
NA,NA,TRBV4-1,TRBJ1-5,CASSQDRGGGQPQHF,TGCGCCAGCAGCCAAGATAGGGGAGGGGGTCAGCCCCAGCATTTT
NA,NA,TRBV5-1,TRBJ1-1,CASSTDSTEAFF,TGCGCCAGCAGCACGGACTCCACTGAAGCTTTCTTT
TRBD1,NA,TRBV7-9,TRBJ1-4,CASSLGTGTGLNEKLFF,TGTGCCAGCAGCTTAGGGACCGGGACAGGTCTGAATGAAAAACTGTTTTTT
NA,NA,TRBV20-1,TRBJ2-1,CSASLYNEQFF,TGCAGTGCTAGTTTATACAATGAGCAGTTCTTC
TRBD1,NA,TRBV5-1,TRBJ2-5,CASSSGQGSETQYF,TGCGCCAGCAGCTCCGGACAGGGGTCCGAGACCCAGTACTTC
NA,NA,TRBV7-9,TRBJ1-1,CASSFEAGTEAFF,TGTGCCAGCAGCTTCGAGGCGGGCACTGAAGCTTTCTTT
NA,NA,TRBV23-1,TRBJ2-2,CASSQGPGQNTGELFF,TGCGCCAGCAGTCAGGGCCCGGGACAGAACACCGGGGAGCTGTTTTTT
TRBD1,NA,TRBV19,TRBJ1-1,CASTTTGRNTEAFF,TGTGCCAGTACTACGACAGGGAGGAACACTGAAGCTTTCTTT
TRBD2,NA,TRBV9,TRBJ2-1,CASGASGYNEQFF,TGTGCCAGCGGGGCTAGCGGGTACAATGAGCAGTTCTTC
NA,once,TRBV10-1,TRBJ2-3,CASSVNIGGGNTQYF,TGCGCCAGCAGTGTGAATATCGGCGGGGGCAATACGCAGTATTTT
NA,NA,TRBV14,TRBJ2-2,CASSQDSEQEFRTGELFF,TGTGCCAGCAGCCAAGATTCTGAACAGGAGTTTCGGACCGGGGAGCTGTTTTTT
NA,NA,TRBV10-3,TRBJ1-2,CAISESGGNYGYTF,TGTGCCATCAGTGAGTCGGGAGGGAACTATGGCTACACCTTC
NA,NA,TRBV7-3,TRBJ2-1,CASSPNPSLANEQFF,TGTGCCAGCAGCCCAAACCCTAGCCTGGCCAATGAGCAGTTCTTC
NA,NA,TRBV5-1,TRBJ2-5,CASSRRDTQETQYF,TGCGCCAGCAGCCGCCGGGACACCCAAGAGACCCAGTACTTC
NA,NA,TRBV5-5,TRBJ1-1,CASSLGTMNTEAFF,TGTGCCAGCAGCTTGGGGACTATGAACACTGAAGCTTTCTTT
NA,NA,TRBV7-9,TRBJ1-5,CASSLAGGGGNQPQHF,TGTGCCAGCAGCTTAGCCGGGGGTGGCGGTAATCAGCCCCAGCATTTT
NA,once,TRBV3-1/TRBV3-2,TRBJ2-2,CASSSRGKGTGELFF,TGTGCCAGCAGCTCCAGAGGGAAGGGCACCGGGGAGCTGTTTTTT
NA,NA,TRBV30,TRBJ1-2,CAWTPGIYGYTF,TGTGCCTGGACTCCGGGGATTTATGGCTACACCTTC
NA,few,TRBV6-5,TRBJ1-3,CASRRGASGNTIYF,TGTGCCAGCAGGCGGGGGGCTTCTGGAAACACCATATATTTT
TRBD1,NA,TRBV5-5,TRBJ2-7,CASSLTGQGWYF,TGTGCCAGCAGCTTGACAGGACAGGGTTGGTACTTC
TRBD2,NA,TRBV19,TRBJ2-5,CASTAGGPPETQYF,TGTGCCAGTACGGCGGGGGGCCCCCCAGAGACCCAGTACTTC